A single sample gave rise to the 27 T cell receptor beta chains below, sequenced in a study of control samples from healthy donors and cancer patients. Using immunoSEQ multiplex PCR, the repertoire was profiled, and TCRdb retains in-frame clones only, with some absent. The sample lists about 140,000 clones, about 91% occurring once. What was sequenced was blood. Source of these receptors: a man younger than 35 in good health.

The chain joins TRBV19 to TRBJ1-1, with unresolved D. V dropped 3 bases and J dropped 0 bases, with 5 bases sitting between them. CDR3 length equals 13 residues. Per the germline V gene, CDR1 is LNHDA and CDR2 is SQIVND (reference sequence). In DNA form, the CDR3 reads TGTGCCAGTAGTATGAGGATGAACACTGAAGCTTTCTTT. Translation: CASSMRMNTEAFF.

The CDR3 spells CASSQGGPGSTDTQYF. The CDR3 DNA reads TGTGCCAGCAGCCAAGGGGGGCCGGGGAGCACAGATACGCAGTATTTT. This chain links TRBV4-2 with TRBJ2-3; D might be TRBD1 (6 bases). The CDR3 contains 16 residues. CDR1 and CDR2 (germline): LGHNA, YNFKEQ. Trimming removed 1 base at V and 0 bases at J, with 11 bases between.

This rearrangement joins TRBV24-1 to TRBJ2-7; a possible D gene is TRBD1 (7 bases). Between the trimmed V and J ends, which lost 9 bases and 4 bases, there was a span of 15 bases. In germline, CDR1 is KGHDR, CDR2 SFDVKD. The CDR3 loop spans 13 amino acids. The CDR3 bases are TGTGCCACCGGCGGACAGGAGGGGTACGAGCAGTACTTC. Translating it yields CATGGQEGYEQYF.

V gene TRBV5-1 combines with J gene TRBJ1-2; D is undetermined. CDR1 and CDR2 (germline): SGHRS, YFSETQ. This CDR3 region has 14 residues. V was shortened by 1 base and J by 1 base, with 8 bases between the two germline ends. The CDR3, as DNA: TGCGCCAGCAGCTTGTTAGACTTTAACTATGGCTACACCTTC. This translates into CASSLLDFNYGYTF.

CDR3: CASSSEPLMGNTIYF. The CDR3 DNA reads TGTGCCAGCAGCTCCGAGCCCCTAATGGGAAACACCATATATTTT. The gene calls are TRBV7-9 and TRBJ1-3; no clear D. V shed 4 bases and J shed 4 bases, with 14 bases lying between them. This CDR3 has 15 residues. In germline, CDR1 is SEHNR, CDR2 FQNEAQ (reference sequence).

This chain connects TRBV5-1 to TRBJ1-3, with 9 bases identical to TRBD1. Germline V CDR1 and CDR2: SGHRS, YFSETQ. The CDR3 consists of 17 residues. The J segment lost 1 base and the V segment lost 2 bases, leaving 7 bases of the junction unmatched. In DNA, the CDR3 is TGCGCCAGCAGCTTAGGGACAGGGTATGGGTCTGGAAACACCATATATTTT. Residues: CASSLGTGYGSGNTIYF.

The chain joins TRBV6-5 to TRBJ2-1, with TRBD2 matching over 7 bases. The germline V gene has CDR1 MNHEY and CDR2 SVGAGI. The CDR3 covers 14 residues. The J segment lost 2 bases and the V segment lost 4 bases, leaving 2 bases of the junction unmatched. The CDR3 loop reads CASSSAGAYNEQFF. DNA for the CDR3: TGTGCCAGCAGTTCGGCGGGGGCCTACAATGAGCAGTTCTTC.

The V call is TRBV6-1, the J call TRBJ1-1; D not resolved. V was clipped by 3 bases and J by 0 bases, with 11 bases between them. Per the germline V gene, CDR1 is MNHNS and CDR2 is SASEGT. This CDR3 is built from 15 residues. DNA of the CDR3: TGTGCCAGCAGTGATGTGGCGGATTTGAACACTGAAGCTTTCTTT. Its protein product is CASSDVADLNTEAFF.

This clone is a singleton in its sample. V and J are TRBV27 and TRBJ1-5; TRBD1 is a possible D gene (6 bases). There are 18 residues in the CDR3. From germline, CDR1 is MNHEY and CDR2 SMNVEV (reference sequence). V was trimmed by 3 bases and J by 0 bases, leaving 18 bases between them. CDR3 DNA: TGTGCCAGCAGTTTTTTGGGACAACGGGAATATAGCAATCAGCCCCAGCATTTT. Translating gives CASSFLGQREYSNQPQHF.

The V and J genes are TRBV9 and TRBJ2-4; tentatively, D is TRBD1 (6 bases). The germline V gene has CDR1 SGDLS and CDR2 YYNGEE. Between the trimmed V and J ends, which lost 3 bases and 8 bases, there was a span of 21 bases. The CDR3 is made up of 16 amino acids. CDR3 amino acids: CASSARGHLKGDIQYF. For the CDR3, the DNA is TGTGCCAGCAGCGCTAGGGGACACCTGAAGGGGGACATTCAGTACTTC.

A single count supports this clone. The rearrangement links TRBV28 to TRBJ2-6, with D perhaps TRBD1 or TRBD2 (6 bases each). Trimming took 7 bases from V and 0 from J, leaving 10 bases between them. The V gene's germline CDR1 is MDHEN and CDR2 SYDVKM. The CDR3 loop spans 15 amino acids. CDR3 protein: CASKQGLSGANVLTF. The CDR3 DNA reads TGTGCCAGCAAACAGGGACTCTCTGGGGCCAACGTCCTGACTTTC.

This rearrangement joins TRBV25-1 to TRBJ1-1; D gene ambiguous. V was trimmed by 2 bases and J by 5 bases, leaving 9 bases between them. The CDR3 loop spans 13 amino acids. Germline V lookup: CDR1 MGHDK, CDR2 SYGVNS. The CDR3 region is CASSEGERTEAFF. For the CDR3, the DNA is TGTGCCAGCAGTGAAGGGGAACGGACTGAAGCTTTCTTT.

About this clone itself: An end of the junction differs from the germline gene, which may be a read error. The rearrangement joins TRBV5-5 to TRBJ2-7, with TRBD1 matching over 8 bases. Germline values: CDR1 SGHKS, CDR2 YYEKEE (reference sequence). The CDR3 is made up of 16 amino acids. The CDR3, as DNA: TGTGCCAGCAGCTTGTCCGCGGGACAGGCGTACTACGGGCAGTACTTC. This sequence encodes CASSLSAGQAYYGQYF.

The chain joins TRBV15 to TRBJ1-6; 7 bases are shared with TRBD1. After removal of 3 bases from V and 6 bases from J, the junction contained 5 bases not matched to a gene. Germline CDR1 is LNHNV and CDR2 is YYDKDF (reference sequence). This CDR3 contains 15 residues. The CDR3 protein is CATSRDPGGNSPLHF. The CDR3 DNA is TGTGCCACCAGCAGGGATCCAGGGGGTAATTCACCCCTCCACTTT.

The V gene is TRBV3-1 (or the pseudogene TRBV3-2), the J gene TRBJ2-1, with 15 positions matching TRBD2. Germline CDR1 and CDR2: LGHDT and YNNKEL (reference sequence). CDR3 length: 18 amino acids. J was trimmed by 3 bases and V by 1 base; bases with no gene match: 4. Here the CDR3 DNA reads TGTGCCAGCAGCCAAGTCGGACTAGCGGGGGGGAACTACAATGAGCAGTTCTTC. Translating it yields CASSQVGLAGGNYNEQFF.

A single count supports this clone. The V and J genes are TRBV6-2 or TRBV6-3 and TRBJ1-3, with a tentative D call TRBD1 (5 bases). The CDR3 spans 16 residues. CDR1 MNHEY and CDR2 SVGEGT come from the germline V gene. V was trimmed by 4 bases and J by 3 bases, leaving 16 bases between them. The CDR3 region is CASSLPGGGGGNTIYF. The CDR3 bases are TGTGCCAGCAGTTTGCCGGGCGGCGGGGGTGGAAACACCATATATTTT.

The chain is built from TRBV30 and TRBJ1-2; 7 bases agree with TRBD1. The germline gives CDR1 GTSNPN, CDR2 SVGIG (reference sequence). The CDR3 is 11 amino acids. V shed 2 bases, J shed 10 bases, and the junction held 4 bases outside the gene matches. The CDR3 DNA reads as TGTGCCTGGAGTTTTACAGGGGCCTACACCTTC. It encodes CAWSFTGAYTF. Complete variable domain (other parts from reference TRBV30 and TRBJ1-2): SQTIHQWPATLVQPVGSPLSLECTVEGTSNPNLYWYRQAAGRGLQLLFYSVGIGQISSEVPQNLSASRPQDRQFILSSKKLLLSDSGFYLCAWSFTGAYTFGSGTRLTVV.

The chain couples TRBV4-3 to TRBJ1-2, with D hard to call. The CDR3 spans 15 residues. Germline V gives CDR1 LGHNA, CDR2 YSLEER. V was shortened by 0 bases and J by 6 bases, with 14 bases between the two germline ends. The CDR3 DNA reads as TGCGCCAGCAGCCAAGATCGGGGAGGGTCCCATGGCTACACCTTC. Protein: CASSQDRGGSHGYTF.

V and J are TRBV28 and TRBJ2-1; 10 nucleotides line up with TRBD2. With 4 bases clipped from V and 4 bases from J, the junction kept 7 bases outside the gene matches. The CDR3 runs 16 residues. The germline V gene encodes CDR1 MDHEN and CDR2 SYDVKM. The CDR3 protein is CASSSPSGGAYNEQFF. In nucleotides, the CDR3 is TGTGCCAGCAGTTCTCCTAGCGGGGGAGCGTACAATGAGCAGTTCTTC.

The J gene is TRBJ2-1, the V gene TRBV5-6; D uncertain. Germline CDR1 SGHDT, CDR2 YYEEEE. The germline V and J ends were trimmed by 1 base and 3 bases, with 11 bases remaining between them. The CDR3 consists of 15 residues. CDR3 nucleotide sequence: TGTGCCAGCAGCTTGATGGTGGACCTCTACAATGAGCAGTTCTTC. Amino acid sequence: CASSLMVDLYNEQFF.

The chain couples TRBV10-3 to TRBJ1-2, with 7 bases aligning to TRBD1. This CDR3 spans 17 amino acids. V lost 4 bases, J lost 0 bases, and 11 bases stayed unmatched. In germline, CDR1 is ENHRY, CDR2 SYGVKD. The CDR3 is CAISGITRQGANYGYTF. DNA of the CDR3: TGTGCCATCAGTGGGATCACAAGACAGGGAGCTAACTATGGCTACACCTTC.

The rearrangement uses TRBV19 and TRBJ2-5, with D possibly being TRBD1 (6 bases). The germline CDR1 and CDR2 sequences are LNHDA and SQIVND (reference sequence). The CDR3 has 14 amino acids. Trimming pared 7 bases from V and 1 base from J, leaving 13 bases between. This chain's CDR3 is CASTRTGIQETQYF. The CDR3 bases are TGTGCCAGTACCCGAACAGGGATCCAAGAGACCCAGTACTTC.

V is TRBV5-6 and J is TRBJ2-3; D is perhaps TRBD2 (6 bases). This CDR3 contains 16 residues. Trimming pared 3 bases from V and 6 bases from J, leaving 20 bases between. Germline CDR1 and CDR2: SGHDT and YYEEEE. As DNA, the CDR3 is TGTGCCAGCAGCTGGTTGAAACGGGGACTCACCGATACGCAGTATTTT. This translates into CASSWLKRGLTDTQYF.

This rearrangement joins TRBV5-1 to TRBJ2-3; TRBD2 matches at 10 bases. The CDR3 extends over 16 amino acids. Germline CDR1 and CDR2: SGHRS and YFSETQ. The junction had 12 bases not matched to a gene; V was cut back by 5 bases and J by 6 bases. For the CDR3, the DNA is TGCGCCAGCAGAACCGGACTAGCGGAGACCTTGGATACGCAGTATTTT. Protein: CASRTGLAETLDTQYF.

The V call is TRBV2, the J call TRBJ1-2; D is unresolved. Germline V gives CDR1 SNHLY, CDR2 FYNNEI. CDR3 length: 13 residues. Trimming pared 6 bases from V and 8 bases from J, leaving 16 bases between. CDR3 DNA sequence: TGTGCCAGCAGGCTGGGGAGGCTCGGGGGCTACACCTTC. The encoded protein is CASRLGRLGGYTF.

The V and J genes are TRBV24-1 and TRBJ2-1; D may match TRBD1 or TRBD2 (6 bases each). V was pared by 4 bases and J by 4 bases, with 16 bases between. Germline loops: CDR1 KGHDR, CDR2 SFDVKD. The CDR3 is made up of 16 amino acids. For the CDR3, the DNA is TGTGCCACCAGTGACCCTAGGGGGGCAGGTTACAATGAGCAGTTCTTC. Encoded protein: CATSDPRGAGYNEQFF.

The V and J genes are TRBV5-6 and TRBJ2-1; 11 nucleotides agree with TRBD2. This CDR3 contains 18 residues. Germline trimming cut 3 bases from V and 0 bases from J; bases unmatched to any gene: 8. Germline assignment: CDR1 SGHDT and CDR2 YYEEEE. CDR3: CASSSQTLAGGSYNEQFF. The CDR3 nucleotides are TGTGCCAGCAGCTCCCAAACTCTAGCGGGGGGCTCCTACAATGAGCAGTTCTTC.